Below are 23 T cell receptor beta chains sequenced from a single sample in a study of blood T cell repertoires in COVID-19. Some clones are missing from TCRdb's copy, which holds only in-frame ones; the method was immunoSEQ multiplex PCR. There are approximately 300,000 clones in the sample; approximately 84% occur only once, and around 16% lies in the top ten. Sequenced: peripheral blood. The receptors stem from a person aged 65 to 79 with COVID-19, enrolled during active disease.

V gene TRBV15 combines with J gene TRBJ2-7, with TRBD1 matching over 7 bases. The CDR3 covers 14 residues. CDR1 and CDR2 from the germline V gene are LNHNV and YYDKDF (reference sequence). V shed 5 bases and J 4 bases; nucleotides not matched to a gene: 8. The CDR3 here is CATSPTGNIYEQYF. DNA for the CDR3: TGTGCCACCAGCCCGACAGGGAATATTTACGAGCAGTACTTC.

The CDR3 sequence: CASTLDRGRGYTF. The CDR3 region has the DNA TGTGCCAGCACCCTTGACAGGGGTCGCGGCTACACCTTC. The chain combines TRBV28 with TRBJ1-2; 8 bases map to TRBD1. J gave up 8 bases and V 7 bases, and 9 bases lay outside the gene matches. The CDR3 extends over 13 amino acids. Germline V gives CDR1 MDHEN, CDR2 SYDVKM.

The DNA for the CDR3 is TGTGCTAGTGGTTTTCTCAGGGGTACTGAAAAACTGTTTTTT. The encoded protein is CASGFLRGTEKLFF. J is TRBJ1-4 and V is TRBV12-5, with D tentatively TRBD1 (6 bases). In germline, CDR1 is LGHNT, CDR2 FRNRAP. V was shortened by 3 bases and J by 7 bases, with 12 bases between the two germline ends. The CDR3 consists of 14 residues.

In the case of this clone: Other DNA sequences in this specimen translate into the identical CDR3. V gene TRBV7-2 combines with J gene TRBJ1-6; the D gene is possibly TRBD1 (5 bases). There are 15 residues in the CDR3. Germline CDR1 reads SGHTA; CDR2 reads FQGNSA. V lost 1 base and J lost 7, with 11 bases in between. The CDR3 DNA sequence: TGTGCCAGCAGCTTAGAAGGCAGGGCGAATTCACCCCTCCACTTT. This encodes CASSLEGRANSPLHF.

This rearrangement joins TRBV7-2 to TRBJ1-1; possibly TRBD1 for D (6 bases). CDR1 SGHTA and CDR2 FQGNSA come from the germline V gene. V dropped 11 bases and J dropped 1 base, with 23 bases sitting between them. This CDR3 has 16 amino acids. CDR3 bases: TGTGCCTCTAAGGGGGAACGGGGCCGGTGGAACACTGAAGCTTTCTTT. The encoded protein is CASKGERGRWNTEAFF.

The CDR3 sequence is CASRNTDREGEKLFF. The CDR3 DNA sequence: TGTGCCAGCAGGAACACGGACAGGGAGGGTGAAAAACTGTTTTTT. The rearrangement uses TRBV2 and TRBJ1-4, with 8 bases matching TRBD1. The V and J ends lost 6 bases and 7 bases, in that order; junction bases with no gene match: 10. The CDR3 is made up of 15 amino acids. Germline lookup yields CDR1 SNHLY and CDR2 FYNNEI.

The rearrangement joins TRBV7-2 to TRBJ1-2; D gene ambiguous. Deletions cut 4 bases from V and 3 bases from J, with 12 bases between. CDR1 and CDR2 from the germline V gene are SGHTA and FQGNSA. The CDR3 runs 14 residues. CDR3: CASSSPEGDYGYTF. Written as DNA, the CDR3 is TGTGCCAGCAGCTCCCCGGAGGGCGACTATGGCTACACCTTC.

V and J are TRBV28 and TRBJ1-5; tentative D call: TRBD1 (6 bases). Trimming left V 7 bases short and J 6 bases short, with 19 bases between. The germline V gene encodes CDR1 MDHEN and CDR2 SYDVKM. The CDR3 is 15 residues long. The DNA of the CDR3 is TGTGCCAGCACCGAGTTAGGGGGTTTGAGTCAGCCCCAGCATTTT. It yields the protein CASTELGGLSQPQHF.

The chain uses TRBV19 and TRBJ1-1; the D gene is possibly TRBD1 (5 bases). Germline assignment: CDR1 LNHDA and CDR2 SQIVND (reference sequence). The CDR3 length is 15 residues. V dropped 3 bases and J dropped 1 base, with 12 bases sitting between them. The CDR3 reads CASSIGARGNTEAFF. CDR3 DNA sequence: TGTGCCAGTAGTATCGGGGCGCGGGGGAACACTGAAGCTTTCTTT.

Concerning this clone: This likely came from a read error, as a far larger clone is one base away. The J gene is TRBJ2-7, the V gene TRBV11-2, with D unclear. Trimming left V 4 bases short and J 3 bases short, with 4 bases between. CDR3 length: 11 amino acids. Germline V gene data show CDR1 as SGHAT and CDR2 as FQNNGV. CDR3 sequence (DNA): TGTGCCAGCAGCTCCCACTACGAGCAGTACTTC. It encodes CASSSHYEQYF.

The V gene is TRBV19, the J gene TRBJ1-5, with D possibly matching TRBD1 (6 bases). This CDR3 region has 16 residues. Trimming removed 4 bases at V and 0 bases at J, with 13 bases between. Germline V CDR1 and CDR2: LNHDA, SQIVND (reference sequence). The CDR3 here is CASSSKGGASNQPQHF. The CDR3 region has the DNA TGTGCCAGTAGTAGCAAAGGGGGGGCTAGCAATCAGCCCCAGCATTTT. The full variable domain, rest sourced from reference TRBV19 and TRBJ1-5, is DGGITQSPKYLFRKEGQNVTLSCEQNLNHDAMYWYRQDPGQGLRLIYYSQIVNDFQKGDIAEGYSVSREKKESFPLTVTSAQKNPTAFYLCASSSKGGASNQPQHFGDGTRLSIL.

The chain couples TRBV7-9 to TRBJ1-5; 8 nucleotides line up with TRBD1. The CDR3 runs 16 residues. Germline-derived CDR1 and CDR2 are SEHNR and FQNEAQ (reference sequence). With V trimmed by 5 bases and J by 6 bases, 12 bases remained unmatched. CDR3 nucleotide sequence: TGTGCCAGCAGCCAGGGAGCAGGGGGCGTGATTCAGCCCCAGCATTTT. This codes for CASSQGAGGVIQPQHF. The full variable domain, rest sourced from reference TRBV7-9 and TRBJ1-5, is DTGVSQNPRHKITKRGQNVTFRCDPISEHNRLYWYRQTLGQGPEFLTYFQNEAQLEKSRLLSDRFSAERPKGSFSTLEIQRTEQGDSAMYLCASSQGAGGVIQPQHFGDGTRLSIL.

The chain joins TRBV7-2 to TRBJ1-2; TRBD1 aligns across 8 bases. The CDR3 has 14 residues. V lost 5 bases to trimming and J lost 7 bases; unmatched junction nucleotides: 9. In germline, CDR1 is SGHTA, CDR2 FQGNSA. The CDR3 DNA sequence: TGTGCCAGCAGCGCGCAACAGGGGGTGGGTGGCTACACCTTC. Protein: CASSAQQGVGGYTF.

This rearrangement joins TRBV6-5 to TRBJ1-4; 10 bases align to TRBD1. With 4 bases clipped from V and 6 bases from J, the junction kept 5 bases outside the gene matches. There are 15 residues in the CDR3. CDR1 is MNHEY, CDR2 SVGAGI, per germline. CDR3 coding DNA: TGTGCCAGCAGTTTTACCGGGACAGGGGATGAAAAACTGTTTTTT. Encoded protein: CASSFTGTGDEKLFF.

V is TRBV5-1 and J is TRBJ2-1; perhaps TRBD1 as D (6 bases). This CDR3 has 12 residues. Trimming cost V 1 base and J 10 bases, with 9 bases left between them. CDR1 and CDR2 from the germline V gene are SGHRS and YFSETQ. CDR3 sequence (DNA): TGCGCCAGCAGCTTGATTACAGGGGAGCAGTTCTTC. As protein: CASSLITGEQFF.

The chain recombines TRBV9 with TRBJ2-2; TRBD2 aligns across 13 bases. Germline loops: CDR1 SGDLS, CDR2 YYNGEE. The CDR3 is 16 residues long. V lost 3 bases and J lost 7; bases outside the gene matches: 6. The CDR3 DNA reads as TGTGCCAGCAGCGCACTAGCGGGAGGGCCAAACGGGGAGCTGTTTTTT. Translated: CASSALAGGPNGELFF.

The chain uses TRBV7-8 and TRBJ2-3; 7 nucleotides agree with TRBD1. The CDR3 covers 15 residues. The germline CDR1 and CDR2 sequences are SGHVS and FQNEAQ. With V trimmed by 0 bases and J by 5 bases, 5 bases remained unmatched. The CDR3 sequence is CASSLAPGGRDTQYF. In DNA form, the CDR3 reads TGTGCCAGCAGCTTAGCGCCAGGGGGTAGAGATACGCAGTATTTT.

The chain couples TRBV24-1 to TRBJ1-5; 7 bases match TRBD1. CDR1 is KGHDR, CDR2 SFDVKD, per germline. This CDR3 is 14 amino acids long. V shed 9 bases, J shed 5 bases, and the junction held 9 bases outside the gene matches. CDR3 bases: TGTGCCACCTCAGACAGGGTGTGGGATCAGCCCCAGCATTTT. This translates into CATSDRVWDQPQHF.

DNA for the CDR3: TGTGCCAGCAGCACTGACAGGGCTGGAAACACCATATATTTT. Amino acids: CASSTDRAGNTIYF. The chain couples TRBV7-2 to TRBJ1-3; 7 bases agree with TRBD1. The CDR3 covers 14 residues. Per germline, CDR1 SGHTA and CDR2 FQGNSA. The trim removed 5 bases at V and 2 bases at J, leaving 3 bases unmatched.

This clone was found once. The chain couples TRBV15 to TRBJ2-2, with 8 bases that match TRBD1. V gave up 0 bases and J gave up 7 bases; unmatched junction bases: 10. The CDR3 has 17 amino acids. CDR1 and CDR2 (germline): LNHNV, YYDKDF (reference sequence). Here the CDR3 DNA reads TGTGCCACCAGCAGAGATCCCCCGGGACAGGTTCTCGGGGAGCTGTTTTTT. Protein sequence: CATSRDPPGQVLGELFF.

The rearrangement uses TRBV19 and TRBJ2-1; D is possibly TRBD2 (5 bases). Between the trimmed V and J ends, which lost 7 bases and 4 bases, there was a span of 14 bases. Germline values: CDR1 LNHDA, CDR2 SQIVND (reference sequence). The CDR3 loop spans 14 amino acids. CDR3 region: CASIGSSNYNEQFF. Written as DNA, the CDR3 is TGTGCCAGTATTGGGAGTTCTAATTACAATGAGCAGTTCTTC. Variable domain in full (rest from reference TRBV19 and TRBJ2-1): DGGITQSPKYLFRKEGQNVTLSCEQNLNHDAMYWYRQDPGQGLRLIYYSQIVNDFQKGDIAEGYSVSREKKESFPLTVTSAQKNPTAFYLCASIGSSNYNEQFFGPGTRLTVL.

The chain links TRBV7-9 to TRBJ1-2; 10 bases match TRBD1. There are 14 residues in the CDR3. Germline loops: CDR1 SEHNR, CDR2 FQNEAQ (reference sequence). V lost 5 bases, J lost 4 bases, and 4 bases stayed unmatched. CDR3 protein: CASSARDRGYGYTF. The DNA of the CDR3 is TGTGCCAGCAGCGCACGGGACAGGGGCTATGGCTACACCTTC.

This rearrangement joins TRBV5-8 to TRBJ1-6; D is undetermined. The germline gives CDR1 SGHTS, CDR2 YDEGEE. The CDR3 spans 13 residues. The V end was cut by 1 base, the J end by 11 bases, with 10 bases between. In nucleotides, the CDR3 is TGTGCCAGCAGCTTGTCAGTAAAAGCACCCCTCCACTTT. Translating gives CASSLSVKAPLHF. Full variable domain (missing parts from reference TRBV5-8 and TRBJ1-6): EAGVTQSPTHLIKTRGQQATLRCSPISGHTSVYWYQQALGLGLQFLLWYDEGEERNRGNFPPRFSGRQFPNYSSELNVNALELEDSALYLCASSLSVKAPLHFGNGTRLTVT.